The 27 T cell receptor beta chains in this list originate from one sample, sequenced in a study of OX40 agonist ivuxolimab in advanced cancers. Produced via immunoSEQ multiplex PCR; TCRdb's table is partial and in-frame only. The data contain 100,000 to 150,000 clones, 90% of them singletons. The sample consisted of CD4+ or CD8+ T cells sorted from blood, taken in a trial of the OX40 agonist ivuxolimab. Source of these receptors: an adult with an advanced solid tumor such as melanoma, head and neck, liver or kidney cancer.

This sequence joins TRBV18 and TRBJ1-1, with 8 bases identical to TRBD1. In germline, CDR1 is KGHSH, CDR2 LQKENI. The junction had 7 bases not matched to a gene; V was cut back by 3 bases and J by 4 bases. The CDR3 is 15 residues long. The DNA for the CDR3 is TGTGCCAGCTCACCGGGACAGGTGTTCGGCACTGAAGCTTTCTTT. Translating it yields CASSPGQVFGTEAFF.

The chain is built from TRBV20-1 and TRBJ2-1; D not certain. This CDR3 is 11 amino acids long. Germline assignment: CDR1 DFQATT and CDR2 SNEGSKA (reference sequence). Deletions cut 3 bases from V and 7 bases from J, with 7 bases between. CDR3 nucleotides: TGCAGTGCTAGTATTGGGAATGAGCAGTTCTTC. Translated: CSASIGNEQFF.

This rearrangement joins TRBV7-2 to TRBJ2-1; weak D call: TRBD2 (5 bases). The germline V gene encodes CDR1 SGHTA and CDR2 FQGNSA. The CDR3 length is 12 residues. The V end lost 5 bases, the J end lost 7 bases, and 9 bases lay between the germline ends. DNA of the CDR3: TGTGCCAGCAGCCCCCCGGGGAATGAGCAGTTCTTC. This encodes CASSPPGNEQFF.

V and J are TRBV27 and TRBJ2-5; 8 nucleotides match TRBD2. The CDR3 runs 15 residues. Per germline, CDR1 MNHEY and CDR2 SMNVEV (reference sequence). V lost 5 bases to trimming and J lost 7 bases; unmatched junction nucleotides: 12. CDR3 bases: TGTGCCAGCAGTCCGTGGACAGCGGCGGGGGGGACCCAGTACTTC. Translation: CASSPWTAAGGTQYF.

The V call is TRBV5-3, the J call TRBJ2-1, with D hard to call. TRBV5-3 is labeled an ORF, and its function is uncertain. Trimming left V 4 bases short and J 3 bases short, with 5 bases between. The CDR3 contains 12 residues. Written as DNA, the CDR3 is TGTGCCAGAAGCCCCTACTACAATGAGCAGTTCTTC. Protein: CARSPYYNEQFF.

The J gene is TRBJ1-2, the V gene TRBV10-3; D possibly corresponds to TRBD1 (6 bases). Germline V lookup: CDR1 ENHRY, CDR2 SYGVKD. This CDR3 comprises 15 residues. Trimming left V 8 bases short and J 2 bases short, with 18 bases between. The CDR3 sequence is CAILREVGQNYGYTF. The CDR3 region has the DNA TGTGCCATCTTAAGGGAGGTCGGACAGAACTATGGCTACACCTTC.

This chain links TRBV29-1 with TRBJ2-2; 7 bases are shared with TRBD2. The CDR3 sequence is 13 residues long. V lost 3 bases, J lost 6 bases, and 4 bases stayed unmatched. The germline V gene encodes CDR1 SQVTM and CDR2 ANQGSEA. This CDR3 reads CSVDGSGAGELFF. CDR3 coding DNA: TGCAGCGTTGACGGGAGCGGGGCCGGGGAGCTGTTTTTT.

The chain uses TRBV11-3 and TRBJ2-1; TRBD2 agrees at 7 bases. This CDR3 is built from 16 residues. Germline V gene data show CDR1 as SGHNT and CDR2 as YENEEA. Trimming took 6 bases from V and 7 from J; bases not matched to a gene: 15. The CDR3 loop reads CASRPYAGEKGNEQFF. In nucleotides, the CDR3 is TGTGCCAGCAGACCATACGCGGGAGAGAAGGGTAATGAGCAGTTCTTC.

This clone has just a few counts. The chain recombines TRBV6-1 with TRBJ1-2; a possible D gene is TRBD1 (6 bases). Germline V gene data show CDR1 as MNHNS and CDR2 as SASEGT. Between the trimmed V and J ends, which lost 5 bases and 6 bases, there was a span of 16 bases. The CDR3 is 14 amino acids. CDR3 region: CASSPGQRMDGYTF. CDR3 nucleotides: TGTGCCAGCAGTCCGGGACAACGGATGGATGGCTACACCTTC.

This chain connects TRBV6-1 to TRBJ2-7; 7 nucleotides agree with TRBD2. The CDR3 extends over 15 amino acids. The germline CDR1 and CDR2 sequences are MNHNS and SASEGT. Unmatched junction bases numbered 10, after V lost 4 bases and J lost 4 bases. The DNA for the CDR3 is TGTGCCAGCAGTGTTGGGCCCCCCGGGGGGTACGAGCAGTACTTC. Its protein is CASSVGPPGGYEQYF.

The chain combines TRBV5-1 with TRBJ2-3, with 7 bases matching TRBD1. CDR1 is SGHRS, CDR2 YFSETQ, per germline. CDR3 length: 15 residues. The junction had 7 bases not matched to a gene; V was cut back by 4 bases and J by 2 bases. CDR3: CASSLMTGSTDTQYF. The CDR3 DNA reads TGCGCCAGCAGCCTTATGACAGGGTCCACAGATACGCAGTATTTT.

The chain carries TRBV11-1 and TRBJ2-6, with D maybe TRBD1 (5 bases). The CDR3 contains 15 residues. Between the trimmed V and J ends, which lost 5 bases and 0 bases, there was a span of 8 bases. From germline, CDR1 is SGHAT and CDR2 FQDESV (reference sequence). The CDR3 loop reads CASSPGFSGANVLTF. The CDR3 DNA sequence: TGTGCCAGCAGCCCAGGGTTCTCTGGGGCCAACGTCCTGACTTTC.

The rearrangement links TRBV5-1 to TRBJ2-5; D ambiguous. Per the germline V gene, CDR1 is SGHRS and CDR2 is YFSETQ. The CDR3 sequence is 15 residues long. With 2 bases removed from V and 5 bases from J, the gap between germline ends came to 16 bases. The CDR3 region is CASSLRSGQGETQYF. CDR3 nucleotide sequence: TGCGCCAGCAGCTTAAGGTCGGGTCAAGGGGAGACCCAGTACTTC.

J is TRBJ2-2 and V is TRBV11-2, with TRBD1 identical over 7 bases. The CDR3 covers 15 residues. Per the germline V gene, CDR1 is SGHAT and CDR2 is FQNNGV. The junction had 6 bases not matched to a gene; V was cut back by 4 bases and J by 4 bases. This CDR3 is CASSYGTAATGELFF. CDR3 nucleotide sequence: TGTGCCAGCAGCTACGGGACAGCAGCCACCGGGGAGCTGTTTTTT.

The genes are TRBV19 and TRBJ2-1; 10 bases line up with TRBD2. The CDR3 loop spans 16 amino acids. Germline CDR1 LNHDA, CDR2 SQIVND (reference sequence). Trimming removed 3 bases from V and 7 bases from J; junction bases left unmatched: 9. The CDR3 here is CASSILGTSAGNEQFF. The DNA of the CDR3 is TGTGCCAGTAGTATCCTGGGGACTAGCGCTGGGAATGAGCAGTTCTTC.

The genes are TRBV5-1 and TRBJ1-1; a weak D match, TRBD1 (6 bases). V was clipped by 4 bases and J by 0 bases, with 13 bases between them. The germline V gene has CDR1 SGHRS and CDR2 YFSETQ. The CDR3 sequence is 15 residues long. The CDR3 here is CASSVQGGLNTEAFF. CDR3 bases: TGCGCCAGCAGCGTCCAAGGGGGGCTGAACACTGAAGCTTTCTTT.

This clone was observed once. This chain uses TRBV11-1 with TRBJ1-4; no firm D call. V gave up 5 bases and J gave up 0 bases, with 10 bases separating them. Per germline, CDR1 SGHAT and CDR2 FQDESV (reference sequence). This CDR3 is built from 15 residues. CDR3 sequence reads: CASSASGSTNEKLFF. The CDR3 DNA reads as TGTGCCAGCAGCGCATCCGGGTCAACTAATGAAAAACTGTTTTTT.

This clone was recorded once. The rearrangement joins TRBV4-1 to TRBJ2-1, with 12 bases lining up with TRBD2. CDR1 and CDR2 (germline): MGHRA, YSYEKL. The CDR3 totals 19 residues. J was trimmed by 0 bases and V by 0 bases; bases with no gene match: 6. CDR3 residues: CASSQDGLAGSLSYNEQFF. The CDR3 nucleotides are TGCGCCAGCAGCCAAGATGGACTAGCGGGGTCCCTCTCCTACAATGAGCAGTTCTTC.

The chain recombines TRBV19 with TRBJ1-2; 10 bases agree with TRBD1. With V trimmed by 5 bases and J by 7 bases, 7 bases remained unmatched. The CDR3 length is 14 residues. Germline CDR1 reads LNHDA; CDR2 reads SQIVND (reference sequence). The CDR3 protein is CASSSGTGAAGYTF. CDR3 in DNA: TGTGCCAGTAGTTCCGGGACAGGGGCGGCTGGCTACACCTTC.

V gene TRBV19 combines with J gene TRBJ1-4; D gene uncertain. Trimming removed 6 bases from V and 4 bases from J, with 12 bases in between. This CDR3 is built from 14 residues. Germline V lookup: CDR1 LNHDA, CDR2 SQIVND (reference sequence). The DNA for the CDR3 is TGTGCCAGTAGCCTCGGACGGAGTAATGAAAAACTGTTTTTT. Residues: CASSLGRSNEKLFF.

This chain connects TRBV18 to TRBJ2-1; 11 bases are shared with TRBD2. This CDR3 has 17 amino acids. After removal of 3 bases from V and 4 bases from J, the junction contained 8 bases not matched to a gene. Looked up from germline, CDR1 is KGHSH and CDR2 is LQKENI. For the CDR3, the DNA is TGTGCCAGCTCACCCTCGGTGGGACTAGCGGATTACAATGAGCAGTTCTTC. This gives the protein CASSPSVGLADYNEQFF.

This chain connects TRBV19 to TRBJ1-1; possible D gene TRBD1, 6 bases. V lost 8 bases to trimming and J lost 4 bases, with 14 bases between them. Germline V gene lookup returns CDR1 LNHDA and CDR2 SQIVND (reference sequence). This CDR3 is built from 13 residues. CDR3 bases: TGTGCCAGTCGGCTCACAGGGTCCACTGAAGCTTTCTTT. It encodes CASRLTGSTEAFF.

The chain combines TRBV2 with TRBJ2-1; 10 bases align to TRBD2. This CDR3 contains 16 residues. Looked up from germline, CDR1 is SNHLY and CDR2 is FYNNEI. The V gene end was trimmed by 3 bases and the J gene end by 8 bases; junction bases not matched to a gene: 10. The CDR3 DNA follows: TGTGCCAGCAGTGACTGGGCTAGCGGGAGAGGGGATGAGCAGTTCTTC. Translating it yields CASSDWASGRGDEQFF.

The chain employs TRBV11-2 and TRBJ2-5, with a possible D match to TRBD2 (5 bases). Trimming removed 5 bases from V and 4 bases from J, with 14 bases in between. This CDR3 is built from 14 residues. Per the germline V gene, CDR1 is SGHAT and CDR2 is FQNNGV. The CDR3 sequence: CASSSRGGLETQYF. Written as DNA, the CDR3 is TGTGCCAGCAGCAGCCGCGGCGGGCTAGAGACCCAGTACTTC.

The chain joins TRBV18 to TRBJ2-1; TRBD1 matches at 11 bases. The CDR3 extends over 17 amino acids. V was pared by 0 bases and J by 4 bases, with 5 bases of the junction left unmatched. Per the germline V gene, CDR1 is KGHSH and CDR2 is LQKENI. Here the CDR3 reads CASSPPGQGVLYNEQFF. The CDR3 DNA is TGTGCCAGCTCACCACCGGGACAGGGGGTTCTGTACAATGAGCAGTTCTTC.

The chain couples TRBV5-8 to TRBJ1-2; 9 bases match TRBD1. Germline CDR1 SGHTS, CDR2 YDEGEE. The CDR3 has 14 residues. The trim removed 4 bases at V and 7 bases at J, leaving 8 bases unmatched. CDR3 sequence (DNA): TGTGCCAGCAGCCCCGGTAGGACAGGGGCTGGCTACACCTTC. Translating it yields CASSPGRTGAGYTF.

J is TRBJ2-3 and V is TRBV5-1; D is unresolved. CDR3 length equals 16 residues. The V and J ends lost 2 bases and 0 bases respectively, with 13 bases between them. Germline V gene sequence: CDR1 SGHRS, CDR2 YFSETQ. The CDR3 DNA sequence: TGCGCCAGCAGCTTTTGGGGTTTCACCAGCACAGATACGCAGTATTTT. Amino acid sequence: CASSFWGFTSTDTQYF.